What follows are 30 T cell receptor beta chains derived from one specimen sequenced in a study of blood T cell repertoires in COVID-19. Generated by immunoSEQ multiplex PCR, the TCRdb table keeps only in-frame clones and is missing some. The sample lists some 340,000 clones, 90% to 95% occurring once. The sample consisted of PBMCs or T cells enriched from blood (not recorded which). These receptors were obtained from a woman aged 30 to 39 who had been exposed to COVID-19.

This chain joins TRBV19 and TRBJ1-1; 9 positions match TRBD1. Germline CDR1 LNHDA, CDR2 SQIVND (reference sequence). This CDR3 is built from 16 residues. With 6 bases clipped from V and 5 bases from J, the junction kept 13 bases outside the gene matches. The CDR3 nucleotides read TGTGCCAGTAGCCCCCCGGACAGGGGAGGAGGAACTGAAGCTTTCTTT. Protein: CASSPPDRGGGTEAFF.

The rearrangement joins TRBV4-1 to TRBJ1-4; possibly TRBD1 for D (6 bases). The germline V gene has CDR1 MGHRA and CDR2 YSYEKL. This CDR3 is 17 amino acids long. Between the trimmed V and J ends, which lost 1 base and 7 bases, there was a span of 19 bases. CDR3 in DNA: TGCGCCAGCAGCCAAGGACGTTTCAGGGGAAGACGTGAAAAACTGTTTTTT. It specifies CASSQGRFRGRREKLFF.

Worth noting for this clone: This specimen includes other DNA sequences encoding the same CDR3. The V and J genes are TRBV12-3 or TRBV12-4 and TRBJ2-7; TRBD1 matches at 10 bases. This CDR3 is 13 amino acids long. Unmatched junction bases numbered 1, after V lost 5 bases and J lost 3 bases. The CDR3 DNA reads TGTGCCAGCAGTCGGACAGGGGGCTACGAGCAGTACTTC. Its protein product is CASSRTGGYEQYF.

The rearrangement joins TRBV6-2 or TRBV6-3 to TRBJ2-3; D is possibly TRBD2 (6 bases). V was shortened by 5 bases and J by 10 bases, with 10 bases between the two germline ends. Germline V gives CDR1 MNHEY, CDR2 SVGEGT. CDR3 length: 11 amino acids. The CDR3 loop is CASSLSGAQYF. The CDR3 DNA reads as TGTGCCAGCAGTCTTAGCGGCGCGCAGTATTTT.

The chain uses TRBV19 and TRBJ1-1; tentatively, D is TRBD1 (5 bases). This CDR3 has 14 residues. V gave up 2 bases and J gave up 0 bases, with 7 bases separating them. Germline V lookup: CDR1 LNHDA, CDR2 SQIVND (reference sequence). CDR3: CASSISGMNTEAFF. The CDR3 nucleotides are TGTGCCAGTAGTATATCAGGGATGAACACTGAAGCTTTCTTT.

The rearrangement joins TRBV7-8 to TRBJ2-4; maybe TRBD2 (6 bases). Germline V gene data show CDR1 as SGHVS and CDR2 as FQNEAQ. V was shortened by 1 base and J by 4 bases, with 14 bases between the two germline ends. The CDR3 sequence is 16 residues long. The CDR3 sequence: CASSLVRRGEKNIQYF. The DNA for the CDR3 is TGTGCCAGCAGCTTAGTTCGGCGGGGAGAGAAAAACATTCAGTACTTC.

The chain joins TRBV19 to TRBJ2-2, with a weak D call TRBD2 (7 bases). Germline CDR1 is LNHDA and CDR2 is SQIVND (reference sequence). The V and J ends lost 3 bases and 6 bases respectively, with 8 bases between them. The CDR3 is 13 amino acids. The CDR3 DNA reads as TGTGCCAGTAGTATCGGGGGGCCCGGGGAGCTGTTTTTT. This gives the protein CASSIGGPGELFF.

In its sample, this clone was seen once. This CDR3 is CASSQEAGIHGYTF. The CDR3 nucleotides read TGTGCCAGCAGCCAAGAGGCGGGGATCCATGGCTACACCTTC. The chain uses TRBV3-1 (or the pseudogene TRBV3-2) and TRBJ1-2; no clear D. CDR1 and CDR2 from the germline V gene are LGHDT and YNNKEL (reference sequence). CDR3 length: 14 amino acids. With 0 bases removed from V and 6 bases from J, the gap between germline ends came to 11 bases.

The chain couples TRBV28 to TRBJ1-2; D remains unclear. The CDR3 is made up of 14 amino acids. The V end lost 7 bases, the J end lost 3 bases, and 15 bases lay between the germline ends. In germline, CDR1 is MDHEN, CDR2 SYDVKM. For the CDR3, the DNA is TGTGCCAGCACCCCCCTATCTCGGGACTATGGCTACACCTTC. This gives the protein CASTPLSRDYGYTF.

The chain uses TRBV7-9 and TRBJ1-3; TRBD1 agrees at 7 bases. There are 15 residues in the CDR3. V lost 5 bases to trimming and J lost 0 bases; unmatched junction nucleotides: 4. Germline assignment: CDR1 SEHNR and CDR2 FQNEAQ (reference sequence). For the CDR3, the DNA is TGTGCCAGCAGCGCCAGGGACAGCTCTGGAAACACCATATATTTT. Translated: CASSARDSSGNTIYF.

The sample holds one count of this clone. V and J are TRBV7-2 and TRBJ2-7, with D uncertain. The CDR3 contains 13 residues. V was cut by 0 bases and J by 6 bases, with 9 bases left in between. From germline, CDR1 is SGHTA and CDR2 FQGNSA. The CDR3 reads CASSLAHGFEQYF. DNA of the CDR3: TGTGCCAGCAGCTTAGCCCACGGGTTCGAGCAGTACTTC.

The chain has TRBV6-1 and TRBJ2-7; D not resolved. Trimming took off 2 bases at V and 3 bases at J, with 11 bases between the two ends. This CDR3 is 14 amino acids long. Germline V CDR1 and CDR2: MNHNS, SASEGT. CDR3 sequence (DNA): TGTGCCAGCAGTGAACGGTCTAGGCACTACGAGCAGTACTTC. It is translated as CASSERSRHYEQYF.

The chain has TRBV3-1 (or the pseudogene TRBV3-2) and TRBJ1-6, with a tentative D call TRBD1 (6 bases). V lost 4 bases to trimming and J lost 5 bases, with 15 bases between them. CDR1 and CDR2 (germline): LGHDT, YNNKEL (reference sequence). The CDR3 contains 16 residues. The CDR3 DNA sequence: TGTGCCAGCAGCCTCCTGGGACACCGAAATAATTCACCCCTCCACTTT. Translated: CASSLLGHRNNSPLHF.

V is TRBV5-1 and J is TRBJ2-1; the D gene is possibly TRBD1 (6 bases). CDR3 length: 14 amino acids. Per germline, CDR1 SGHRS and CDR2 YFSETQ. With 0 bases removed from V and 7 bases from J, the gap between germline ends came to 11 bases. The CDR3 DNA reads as TGCGCCAGCAGCTTGGAAACAGGGTTTAATGAGCAGTTCTTC. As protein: CASSLETGFNEQFF.

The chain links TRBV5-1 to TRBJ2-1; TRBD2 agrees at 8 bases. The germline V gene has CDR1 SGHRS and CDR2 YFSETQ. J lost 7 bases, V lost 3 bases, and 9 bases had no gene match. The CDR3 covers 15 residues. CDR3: CASSWVGSGANEQFF. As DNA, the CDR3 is TGCGCCAGCAGCTGGGTGGGTAGCGGGGCGAATGAGCAGTTCTTC.

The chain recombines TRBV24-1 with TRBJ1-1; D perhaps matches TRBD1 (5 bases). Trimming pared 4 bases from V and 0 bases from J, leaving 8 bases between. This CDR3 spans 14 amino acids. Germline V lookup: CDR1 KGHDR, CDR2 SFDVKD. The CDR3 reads CATSDRGMNTEAFF. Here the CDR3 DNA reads TGTGCCACCAGTGACCGGGGGATGAACACTGAAGCTTTCTTT.

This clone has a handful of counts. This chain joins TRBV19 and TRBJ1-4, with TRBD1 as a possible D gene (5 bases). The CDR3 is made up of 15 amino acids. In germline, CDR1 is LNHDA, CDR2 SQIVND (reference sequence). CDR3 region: CASSRLGAANEKLFF. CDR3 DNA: TGTGCGAGTTCACGTTTAGGGGCGGCTAATGAAAAACTGTTTTTT.

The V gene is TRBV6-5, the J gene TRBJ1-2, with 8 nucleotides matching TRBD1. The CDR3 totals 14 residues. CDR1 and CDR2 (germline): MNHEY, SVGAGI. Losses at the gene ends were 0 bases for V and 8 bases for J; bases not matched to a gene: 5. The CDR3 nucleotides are TGTGCCAGCAGTTACTCGTACAGGGGGGAGGGCTACACCTTC. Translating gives CASSYSYRGEGYTF.

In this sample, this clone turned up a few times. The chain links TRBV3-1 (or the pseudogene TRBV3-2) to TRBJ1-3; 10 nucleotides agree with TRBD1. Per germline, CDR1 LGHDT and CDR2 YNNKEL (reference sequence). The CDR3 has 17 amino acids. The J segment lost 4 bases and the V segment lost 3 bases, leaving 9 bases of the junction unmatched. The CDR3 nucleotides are TGTGCCAGCAGCCAGACAGAGGGGACAGGGGTAGGAAACACCATATATTTT. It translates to CASSQTEGTGVGNTIYF.

For the CDR3, the DNA is TGTGCCAGCAGCTTAGCAGGCTATAGCAATCAGCCCCAGCATTTT. This gives the protein CASSLAGYSNQPQHF. This chain joins TRBV5-6 and TRBJ1-5; D not certain. Trimming pared 2 bases from V and 0 bases from J, leaving 9 bases between. The germline CDR1 and CDR2 sequences are SGHDT and YYEEEE. The CDR3 runs 15 residues.

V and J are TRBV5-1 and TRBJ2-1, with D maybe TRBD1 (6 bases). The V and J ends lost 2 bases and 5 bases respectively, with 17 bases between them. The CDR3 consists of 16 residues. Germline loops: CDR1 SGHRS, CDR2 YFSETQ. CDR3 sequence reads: CASSLRSNRENNEQFF. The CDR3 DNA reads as TGCGCCAGCAGCTTAAGAAGTAACAGGGAGAACAATGAGCAGTTCTTC.

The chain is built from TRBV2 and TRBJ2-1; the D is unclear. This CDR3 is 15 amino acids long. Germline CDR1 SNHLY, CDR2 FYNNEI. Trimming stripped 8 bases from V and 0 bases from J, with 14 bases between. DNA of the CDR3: TGTGCCAGCGTTCTTGGGTGGAGCTCCTACAATGAGCAGTTCTTC. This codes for CASVLGWSSYNEQFF.

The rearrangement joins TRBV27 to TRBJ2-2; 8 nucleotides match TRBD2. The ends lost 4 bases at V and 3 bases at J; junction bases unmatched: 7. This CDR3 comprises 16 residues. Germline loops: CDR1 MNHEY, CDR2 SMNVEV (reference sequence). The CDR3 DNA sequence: TGTGCCAGCAGTTGGATAGCGGGGATATACACCGGGGAGCTGTTTTTT. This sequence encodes CASSWIAGIYTGELFF.

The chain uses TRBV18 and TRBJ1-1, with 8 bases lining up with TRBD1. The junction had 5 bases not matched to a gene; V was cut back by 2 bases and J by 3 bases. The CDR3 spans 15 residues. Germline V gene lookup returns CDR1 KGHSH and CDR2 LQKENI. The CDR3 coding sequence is TGTGCCAGCTCACCAGCAACAGGGGGAGACACTGAAGCTTTCTTT. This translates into CASSPATGGDTEAFF.

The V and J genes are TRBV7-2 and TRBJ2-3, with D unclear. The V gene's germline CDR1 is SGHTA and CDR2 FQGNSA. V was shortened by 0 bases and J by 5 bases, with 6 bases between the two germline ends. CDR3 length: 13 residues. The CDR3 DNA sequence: TGTGCCAGCAGCTTAGCGAGGCGAGATACGCAGTATTTT. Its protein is CASSLARRDTQYF.

The CDR3 DNA follows: TGCGCCAGCAGCCAAGATAGGGGCCCGAACACCGGGGAGCTGTTTTTT. Amino acid sequence: CASSQDRGPNTGELFF. The chain employs TRBV4-3 and TRBJ2-2; D possibly corresponds to TRBD1 (5 bases). V gave up 0 bases and J gave up 0 bases, with 8 bases separating them. This CDR3 is built from 16 residues. Germline V gene lookup returns CDR1 LGHNA and CDR2 YSLEER.

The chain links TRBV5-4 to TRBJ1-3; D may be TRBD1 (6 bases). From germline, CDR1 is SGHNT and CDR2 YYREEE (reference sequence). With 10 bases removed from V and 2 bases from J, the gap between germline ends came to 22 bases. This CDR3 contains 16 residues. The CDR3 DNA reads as TGTGCCCTAAGGGGCCGGAACAGGGATACTGGAAACACCATATATTTT. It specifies CALRGRNRDTGNTIYF. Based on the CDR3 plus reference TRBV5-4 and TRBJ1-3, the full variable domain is ETGVTQSPTHLIKTRGQQVTLRCSSQSGHNTVSWYQQALGQGPQFIFQYYREEENGRGNFPPRFSGLQFPNYSSELNVNALELDDSALYLCALRGRNRDTGNTIYFGEGSWLTVV.

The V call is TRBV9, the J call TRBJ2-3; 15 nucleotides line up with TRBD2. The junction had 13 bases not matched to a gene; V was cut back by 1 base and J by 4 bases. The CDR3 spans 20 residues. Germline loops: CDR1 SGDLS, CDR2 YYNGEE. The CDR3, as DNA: TGTGCCAGCAGCGTACACTCGGGACTAGCGGGGGGTCGCCGGGCAGATACGCAGTATTTT. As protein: CASSVHSGLAGGRRADTQYF.

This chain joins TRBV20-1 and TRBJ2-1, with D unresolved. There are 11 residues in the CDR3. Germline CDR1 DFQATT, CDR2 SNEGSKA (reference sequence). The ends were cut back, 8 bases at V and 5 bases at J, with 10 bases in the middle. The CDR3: CSNGGNNEQFF. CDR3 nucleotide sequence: TGCAGTAATGGCGGTAACAATGAGCAGTTCTTC.

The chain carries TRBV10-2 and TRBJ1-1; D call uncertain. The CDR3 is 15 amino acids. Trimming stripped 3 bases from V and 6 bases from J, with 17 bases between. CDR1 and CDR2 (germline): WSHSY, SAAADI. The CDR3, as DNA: TGCGCCAGCAGTGACATGAGACGGAGGTTGCCTGAAGCTTTCTTT. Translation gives CASSDMRRRLPEAFF.